The text below deals with one TCR beta chain. The data stem from a study of cytomegalovirus exposure and HLA in healthy donors. This CDR3 is 16 amino acids long. The ends lost 4 bases at V and 2 bases at J; junction bases unmatched: 13. Germline V lookup: CDR1 SQVTM, CDR2 ANQGSEA. TCRdb's table, derived via immunoSEQ multiplex PCR, lists solely in-frame clones and lacks some. The sample lists over 250,000 clones, around 90% occurring once. Sequences were obtained from PBMCs. The sequence came from a woman in her 30s in good health and CMV-seropositive. The rearrangement joins TRBV29-1 to TRBJ2-7; 8 nucleotides align to TRBD1. CDR3 sequence (DNA): TGCAGCGTTGCGCCCCAGCTGACAGGGGTAGCCTACGAGCAGTACTTC. It yields the protein CSVAPQLTGVAYEQYF.